A selection of T cell receptor beta chains follows, all from one sample in a study of Tregs in tolerant kidney transplant recipients. The repertoire was sequenced with immunoSEQ multiplex PCR; TCRdb's copy has only in-frame clones and lacks some. The sample lists approximately 260,000 clones; around 82% were seen once. What was sequenced was CD4+ T cells from blood. These receptor sequences come from a human donor in good health. Each CDR3 is given with its conserved first and last residue. Expanded clones get a size class; other rows say once, few or many, or leave the size out.

v_call,clone_size,cdr3_aa
TRBV19,NA,CASQDRGGTGELFF
TRBV27,NA,CASSTDYSREQFF
TRBV5-1,NA,CASSPGGRETQYF
TRBV6-1,once,CASLAGVPEETQYF
TRBV11-1,NA,CASSPRPTQGTEAFF
TRBV4-3,NA,CASSQEPAGDYEQYF
TRBV5-1,NA,CASSRWTGTNTEAFF
TRBV10-1,NA,CASNCGRRSDVSNQPQHF
TRBV6-6,NA,CASSANSNQPQHF
TRBV2,NA,CASRGTLRGTGELFF
TRBV11-2,NA,CASSLVRNTGELFF
TRBV27,NA,CASSLPAGGKVEQFF
TRBV25-1,NA,CASTPRGTRKETQYF
TRBV5-6,NA,CASSLWMTGPGYTF
TRBV2,NA,CASSGVEAGIRNSPLHF
TRBV5-4,NA,CASSRERAGHGTQYF
TRBV7-3,NA,CASSPRGLGTGELFF
TRBV7-9,NA,CASSRGQGAPYEQYF
TRBV4-1,NA,CASSRIVGLGETQYF
TRBV6-5,NA,CASSEAASYEQYF
TRBV11-2,NA,CASSLSIGDGYTF
TRBV5-1,NA,CASSPPGPASGELFF
TRBV6-5,NA,CASSYSGANYGYTF
TRBV5-1,NA,CASSFPGGYEQYF
TRBV14,NA,CASSQVAGGSSYEQYF
TRBV19,few,CASSMEAGGYYNEQFF
TRBV2,NA,CASTVWDKETQYF
TRBV7-8,NA,CASRPSGGGIHGSPLHF
TRBV4-2,NA,CASSQVAGAGASQPQHF